These T cell receptor beta chains were read from a single sample in a study of T cells in Graves' hyperthyroidism and ophthalmopathy. One entry per CDR3 protein results from TCRdb running MiXCR on the multiplex PCR reads. The sample includes about 570,000 distinct CDR3 sequences, about 14% of them seen just once. What was sequenced was blood. These receptors all come from a woman aged 40 to 50 with Graves' hyperthyroidism. Both conserved end residues are trimmed from each CDR3.

V,J,CDR3
TRBV10-3,TRBJ2-7,AISEEGGEQY
TRBV30,TRBJ2-2,AWTGQTGELF
TRBV6-5,TRBJ2-3,ASSYSSTGGGTQY
TRBV27,TRBJ2-7,ASSKSGPAYEQY
TRBV27,TRBJ2-2,ASSLEGARTGELF
TRBV27,TRBJ2-5,ASSSNRGRETQY
TRBV27,TRBJ1-2,ASSQTGGQFRSRGYT
TRBV12-3/TRBV12-4,TRBJ1-4,ASSLAAATNEKLF
TRBV5-1,TRBJ2-7,ASSWRTGGDEQY
TRBV29-1,TRBJ2-1,SVEPLDSYNEQF
TRBV5-1,TRBJ2-1,ASSWLGGGTYNEQF
TRBV5-1,TRBJ2-5,ASSPTTPAETQY
TRBV28,TRBJ2-1,AGVSTSTYNEQF
TRBV19,TRBJ2-3,ASSTLDSFNTDTQY
TRBV19,TRBJ2-1,ASSISGTGGNDEQF
TRBV28,TRBJ2-1,ASSPQTRSHEQF
TRBV24-1,TRBJ2-1,ATSDPSGRRNEQF